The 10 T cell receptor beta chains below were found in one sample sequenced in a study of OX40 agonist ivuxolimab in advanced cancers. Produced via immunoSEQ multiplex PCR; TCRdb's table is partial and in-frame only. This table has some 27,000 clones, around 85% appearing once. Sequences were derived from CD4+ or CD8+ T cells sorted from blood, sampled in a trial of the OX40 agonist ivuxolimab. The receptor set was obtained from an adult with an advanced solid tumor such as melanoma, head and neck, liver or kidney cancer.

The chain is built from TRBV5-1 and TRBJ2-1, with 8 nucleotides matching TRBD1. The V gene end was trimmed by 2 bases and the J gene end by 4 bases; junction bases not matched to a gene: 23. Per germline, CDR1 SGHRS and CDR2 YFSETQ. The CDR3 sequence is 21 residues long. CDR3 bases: TGCGCCAGCAGCTTCGACTTTGGGACAGGCGAGACCGGGACTCCGTACAATGAGCAGTTCTTC. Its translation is CASSFDFGTGETGTPYNEQFF.

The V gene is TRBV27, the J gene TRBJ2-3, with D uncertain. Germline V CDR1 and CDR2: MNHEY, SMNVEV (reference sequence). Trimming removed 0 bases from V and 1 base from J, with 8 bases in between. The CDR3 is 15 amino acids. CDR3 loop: CASSLSISRTDTQYF. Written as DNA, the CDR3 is TGTGCCAGCAGTTTATCGATAAGCCGCACAGATACGCAGTATTTT.

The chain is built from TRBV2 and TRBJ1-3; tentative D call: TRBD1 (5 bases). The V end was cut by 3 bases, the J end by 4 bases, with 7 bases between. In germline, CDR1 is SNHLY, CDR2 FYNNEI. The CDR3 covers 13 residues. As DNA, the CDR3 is TGTGCCAGCAGTGAGACAGCAGGAAACACCATATATTTT. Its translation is CASSETAGNTIYF.

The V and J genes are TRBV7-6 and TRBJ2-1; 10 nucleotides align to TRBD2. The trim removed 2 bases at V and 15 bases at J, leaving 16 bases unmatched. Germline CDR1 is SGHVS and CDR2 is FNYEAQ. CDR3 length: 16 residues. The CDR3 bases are TGTGCCAGCAGCTTACCTAGCGGGGGACCAATCGTCTTGCTGTTCTTC. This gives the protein CASSLPSGGPIVLLFF.

The CDR3 here is CASSQGYGWNNEQFF. For the CDR3, the DNA is TGCGCCAGCAGCCAAGGGTATGGTTGGAACAATGAGCAGTTCTTC. V usage is TRBV4-1 and J usage is TRBJ2-1; D gene unclear. CDR1 is MGHRA and CDR2 is YSYEKL in the germline V gene. Trimming shortened V by 1 base and J by 5 bases, and 12 bases separated the two germline ends. The CDR3 runs 15 residues.

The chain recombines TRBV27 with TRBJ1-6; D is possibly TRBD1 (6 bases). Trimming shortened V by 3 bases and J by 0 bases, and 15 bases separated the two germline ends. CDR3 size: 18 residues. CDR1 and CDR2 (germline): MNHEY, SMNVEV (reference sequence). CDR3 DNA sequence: TGTGCCAGCAGTTTGCGGGGGCAGGGAAGCTCCTATAATTCACCCCTCCACTTT. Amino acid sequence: CASSLRGQGSSYNSPLHF.

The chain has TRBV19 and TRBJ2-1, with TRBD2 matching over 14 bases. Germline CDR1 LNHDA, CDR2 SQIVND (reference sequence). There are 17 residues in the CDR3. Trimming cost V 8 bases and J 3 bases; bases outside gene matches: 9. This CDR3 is CASAPRTSGGYYNEQFF. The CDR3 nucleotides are TGTGCCAGTGCGCCCCGGACTAGCGGGGGGTACTACAATGAGCAGTTCTTC.

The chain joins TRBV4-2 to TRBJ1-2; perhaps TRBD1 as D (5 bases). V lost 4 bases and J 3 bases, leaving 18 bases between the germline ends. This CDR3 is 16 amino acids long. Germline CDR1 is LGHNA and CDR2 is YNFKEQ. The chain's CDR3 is CASSPPGGSLDYGYTF. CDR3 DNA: TGTGCCAGCAGCCCGCCGGGGGGGTCACTGGACTATGGCTACACCTTC.

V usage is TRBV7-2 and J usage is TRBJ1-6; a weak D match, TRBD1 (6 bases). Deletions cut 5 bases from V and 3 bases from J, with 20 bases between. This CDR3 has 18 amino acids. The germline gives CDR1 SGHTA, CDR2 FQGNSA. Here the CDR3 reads CASSPDRGQVNYNSPLHF. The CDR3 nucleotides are TGTGCCAGCAGCCCGGACAGAGGACAAGTAAACTATAATTCACCCCTCCACTTT.

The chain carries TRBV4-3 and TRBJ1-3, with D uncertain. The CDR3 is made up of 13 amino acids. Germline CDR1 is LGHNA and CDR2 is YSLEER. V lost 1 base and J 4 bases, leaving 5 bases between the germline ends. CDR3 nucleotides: TGCGCCAGCAGCCAAGTGCAGGGAAACACCATATATTTT. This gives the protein CASSQVQGNTIYF.